This T cell receptor (beta chain) was recorded in a study of cytotoxic CD8 clonotypes in ibrutinib-treated CLL. Profiling relied on immunoSEQ multiplex PCR, and the TCRdb table lists in-frame clones only, not all of them. The data show more than 70,000 clones, with around 79% seen just once and more than 4.5% held by the top ten. The CDR3 has 15 residues. This material consisted of PBMCs, taken after 12 months of ibrutinib treatment. The source is a human donor with chronic lymphocytic leukemia. The chain carries TRBV21-1 and TRBJ2-6; TRBD1, the table's D call, was not compared with the DNA. TRBV21-1 is listed as a pseudogene. The CDR3 spells CASSPRTAGANVLTF. The CDR3 DNA follows: TGTGCCAGCAGCCCGAGGACAGCCGGGGCCAACGTCCTGACTTTC.